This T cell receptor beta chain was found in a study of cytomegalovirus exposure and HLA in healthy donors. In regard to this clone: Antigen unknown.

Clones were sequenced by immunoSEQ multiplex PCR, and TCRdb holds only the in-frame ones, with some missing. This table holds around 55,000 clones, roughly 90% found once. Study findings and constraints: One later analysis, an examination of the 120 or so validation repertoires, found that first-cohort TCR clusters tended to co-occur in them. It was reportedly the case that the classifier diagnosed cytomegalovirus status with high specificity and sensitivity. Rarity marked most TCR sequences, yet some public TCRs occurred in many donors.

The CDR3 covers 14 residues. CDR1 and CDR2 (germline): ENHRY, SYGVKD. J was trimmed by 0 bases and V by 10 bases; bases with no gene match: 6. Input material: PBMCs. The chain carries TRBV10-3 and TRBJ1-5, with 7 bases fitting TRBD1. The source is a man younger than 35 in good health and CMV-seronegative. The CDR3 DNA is TGTGCCACCCACGACAGGGATAGCAATCAGCCCCAGCATTTT. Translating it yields CATHDRDSNQPQHF.